This entry lists 11 T cell receptor beta chains sequenced from one sample in a study of T cell responses to AZD1222 COVID-19 vaccine. Here immunoSEQ multiplex PCR was the method, and the copy in TCRdb shows in-frame clones only, minus some. Of 170,000 or so clones listed, just over 85% were seen once; the top ten hold around 10%. The sample was peripheral blood, taken 28 days after the second AZD1222 dose. All receptors come from an adult who received the AZD1222 COVID-19 vaccine.

This sequence joins TRBV5-1 and TRBJ1-4; no reliable D call. CDR3 size: 15 residues. Trimming left V 2 bases short and J 0 bases short, with 8 bases between. CDR1 is SGHRS and CDR2 is YFSETQ in the germline V gene. Here the CDR3 reads CASSLVRATNEKLFF. Here the CDR3 DNA reads TGCGCCAGCAGCTTAGTCCGTGCAACTAATGAAAAACTGTTTTTT.

V and J are TRBV5-4 and TRBJ2-1, with D possibly being TRBD2 (5 bases). Trimming took off 3 bases at V and 1 base at J, with 14 bases between the two ends. CDR3 length: 16 residues. Germline-derived CDR1 and CDR2 are SGHNT and YYREEE (reference sequence). The CDR3 sequence is CASSSGLPGSYNEQFF. CDR3 bases: TGTGCCAGCAGCTCTGGACTCCCAGGTTCCTACAATGAGCAGTTCTTC.

This clone occurred a few times. The rearrangement uses TRBV27 and TRBJ2-3; D gene ambiguous. From germline, CDR1 is MNHEY and CDR2 SMNVEV (reference sequence). Trimming took off 4 bases at V and 2 bases at J, with 10 bases between the two ends. CDR3 length: 14 amino acids. CDR3 in amino acids: CASSYHGSTDTQYF. The CDR3 DNA reads as TGTGCCAGCAGTTACCATGGCTCCACAGATACGCAGTATTTT.

The chain is built from TRBV5-1 and TRBJ2-1; D may correspond to TRBD1 or TRBD2 (5 bases each). Germline V CDR1 and CDR2: SGHRS, YFSETQ. CDR3 size: 16 residues. V was pared by 1 base and J by 5 bases, with 16 bases between. For the CDR3, the DNA is TGCGCCAGCAGCTTGCGCCCTCTGGGGGATAACAATGAGCAGTTCTTC. This sequence encodes CASSLRPLGDNNEQFF.

CDR3 nucleotides: TGTGCCAGCAGCGGAGGGGTGCCGGGAGAGGGCTACGAGCAGTACTTC. It encodes CASSGGVPGEGYEQYF. The chain links TRBV7-2 to TRBJ2-7; maybe TRBD2 (6 bases). This CDR3 is built from 16 residues. Deletions cut 5 bases from V and 3 bases from J, with 20 bases between. CDR1 is SGHTA, CDR2 FQGNSA, per germline. The full variable domain, with the rest looked up from reference TRBV7-2 and TRBJ2-7, is GAGVSQSPSNKVTEKGKDVELRCDPISGHTALYWYRQSLGQGLEFLIYFQGNSAPDKSGLPSDRFSAERTGGSVSTLTIQRTQQEDSAVYLCASSGGVPGEGYEQYFGPGTRLTVT.

The chain is built from TRBV28 and TRBJ1-5; D is unresolved. This CDR3 comprises 11 residues. Germline V gene lookup returns CDR1 MDHEN and CDR2 SYDVKM. V dropped 6 bases and J dropped 4 bases, with 4 bases sitting between them. The CDR3 DNA follows: TGTGCCAGCAGGGGAAATCAGCCCCAGCATTTT. It specifies CASRGNQPQHF.

This clone was counted a single time. The chain is built from TRBV5-1 and TRBJ2-2; D is perhaps TRBD1 or TRBD2 (6 bases each). The CDR3 totals 15 residues. Germline V gene lookup returns CDR1 SGHRS and CDR2 YFSETQ. Trimming stripped 1 base from V and 6 bases from J, with 13 bases between. This chain's CDR3 is CASSLSWGASGELFF. The CDR3 DNA reads as TGCGCCAGCAGCTTGTCGTGGGGGGCATCCGGGGAGCTGTTTTTT.

Points on this clone: The sample holds other DNA sequences that translate to the same CDR3. This sequence joins TRBV7-3 and TRBJ2-2, with a weak D call TRBD1 (5 bases). Looked up from germline, CDR1 is SGHTA and CDR2 is FQGTGA. The CDR3 contains 15 residues. The ends were cut back, 2 bases at V and 0 bases at J, with 7 bases in the middle. CDR3 sequence (DNA): TGTGCCAGCAGCTTACAGGGCGCGAACACCGGGGAGCTGTTTTTT. Translating it yields CASSLQGANTGELFF.

V usage is TRBV2 and J usage is TRBJ1-3; D perhaps matches TRBD1 (6 bases). The CDR3 is 13 amino acids. Germline CDR1 is SNHLY and CDR2 is FYNNEI. V lost 6 bases and J lost 2, with 8 bases in between. CDR3 loop: CASSGDTGNTIYF. Written as DNA, the CDR3 is TGTGCCAGCAGCGGGGACACTGGAAACACCATATATTTT.

This clone appeared a single time. The CDR3 bases are TGTGCCAGCAGCCCCTTGAGATCTTCCGCCGGGGAGCTGTTTTTT. Its translation is CASSPLRSSAGELFF. The rearrangement uses TRBV9 and TRBJ2-2, with D unresolved. This CDR3 has 15 amino acids. Trimming stripped 4 bases from V and 6 bases from J, with 16 bases between. Germline lookup yields CDR1 SGDLS and CDR2 YYNGEE.

The rearrangement uses TRBV5-1 and TRBJ2-7; 10 positions match TRBD1. The V gene's germline CDR1 is SGHRS and CDR2 YFSETQ. This CDR3 contains 15 residues. Germline trimming cut 3 bases from V and 0 bases from J; bases unmatched to any gene: 3. The CDR3 bases are TGCGCCAGCAGCTACGGACAGGGGGTCTCCTACGAGCAGTACTTC. It specifies CASSYGQGVSYEQYF. The full variable domain, with the rest looked up from reference TRBV5-1 and TRBJ2-7, is KAGVTQTPRYLIKTRGQQVTLSCSPISGHRSVSWYQQTPGQGLQFLFEYFSETQRNKGNFPGRFSGRQFSNSRSEMNVSTLELGDSALYLCASSYGQGVSYEQYFGPGTRLTVT.